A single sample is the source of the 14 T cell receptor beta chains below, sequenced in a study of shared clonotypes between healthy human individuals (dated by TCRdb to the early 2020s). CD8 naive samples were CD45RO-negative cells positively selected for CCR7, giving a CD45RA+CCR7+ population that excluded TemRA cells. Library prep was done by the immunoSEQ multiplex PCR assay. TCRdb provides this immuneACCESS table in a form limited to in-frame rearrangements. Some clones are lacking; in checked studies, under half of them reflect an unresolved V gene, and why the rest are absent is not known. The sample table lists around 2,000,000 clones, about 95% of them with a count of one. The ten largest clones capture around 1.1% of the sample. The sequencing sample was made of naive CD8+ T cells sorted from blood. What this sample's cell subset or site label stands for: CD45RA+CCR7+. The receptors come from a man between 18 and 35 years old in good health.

CDR3 nucleotide sequence: TGCGCCAGCAGCCAAGACCAGCCGGGACAGGGGTACGAGCAGTACTTC. Its protein product is CASSQDQPGQGYEQYF. The gene calls are TRBV4-3 and TRBJ2-7; 10 bases fit TRBD1. The germline gives CDR1 LGHNA, CDR2 YSLEER. V gave up 0 bases and J gave up 4 bases; unmatched junction bases: 6. The CDR3 is 16 residues long.

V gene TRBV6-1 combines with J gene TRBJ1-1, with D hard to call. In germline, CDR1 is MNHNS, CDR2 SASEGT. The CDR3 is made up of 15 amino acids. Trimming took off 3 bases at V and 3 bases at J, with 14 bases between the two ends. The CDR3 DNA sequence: TGTGCCAGCAGTGAGGTGTGGTCGGAGGACACTGAAGCTTTCTTT. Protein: CASSEVWSEDTEAFF.

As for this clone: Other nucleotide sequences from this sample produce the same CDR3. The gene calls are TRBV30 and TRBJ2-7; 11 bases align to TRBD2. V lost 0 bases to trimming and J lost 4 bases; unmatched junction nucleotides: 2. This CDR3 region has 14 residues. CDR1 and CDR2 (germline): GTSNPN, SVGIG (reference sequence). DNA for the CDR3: TGTGCCTGGAGTGTACTAGCGGGGGATTACGAGCAGTACTTC. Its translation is CAWSVLAGDYEQYF.

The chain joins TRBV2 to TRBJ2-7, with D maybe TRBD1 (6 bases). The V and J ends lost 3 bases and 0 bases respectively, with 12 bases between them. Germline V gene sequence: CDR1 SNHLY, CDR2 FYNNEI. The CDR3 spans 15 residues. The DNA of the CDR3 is TGTGCCAGCAGTGAGGGGGCAGGGAGCTCCTACGAGCAGTACTTC. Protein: CASSEGAGSSYEQYF.

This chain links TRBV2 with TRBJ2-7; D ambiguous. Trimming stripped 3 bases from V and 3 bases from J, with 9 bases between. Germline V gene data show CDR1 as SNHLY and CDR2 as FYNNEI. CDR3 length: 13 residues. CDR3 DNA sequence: TGTGCCAGCAGTGAGGACGCTGGCTACGAGCAGTACTTC. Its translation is CASSEDAGYEQYF.

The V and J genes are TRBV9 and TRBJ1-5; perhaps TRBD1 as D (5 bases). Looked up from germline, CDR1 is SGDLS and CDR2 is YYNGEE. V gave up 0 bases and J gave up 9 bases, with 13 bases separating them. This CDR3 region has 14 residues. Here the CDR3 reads CASSVEGATRPQHF. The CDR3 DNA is TGTGCCAGCAGCGTAGAAGGGGCCACAAGGCCCCAGCATTTT.

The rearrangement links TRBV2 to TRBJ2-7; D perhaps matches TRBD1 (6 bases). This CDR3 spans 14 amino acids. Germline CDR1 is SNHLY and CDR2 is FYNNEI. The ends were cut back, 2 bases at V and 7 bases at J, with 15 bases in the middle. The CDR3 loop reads CASSEPNRVMEQYF. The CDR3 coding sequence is TGTGCCAGCAGTGAACCCAACAGGGTAATGGAGCAGTACTTC.

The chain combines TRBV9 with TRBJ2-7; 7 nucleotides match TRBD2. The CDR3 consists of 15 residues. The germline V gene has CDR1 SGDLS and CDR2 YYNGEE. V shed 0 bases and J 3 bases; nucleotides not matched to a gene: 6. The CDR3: CASSVGGGSVYEQYF. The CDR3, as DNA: TGTGCCAGCAGCGTAGGGGGCGGGAGTGTCTACGAGCAGTACTTC.

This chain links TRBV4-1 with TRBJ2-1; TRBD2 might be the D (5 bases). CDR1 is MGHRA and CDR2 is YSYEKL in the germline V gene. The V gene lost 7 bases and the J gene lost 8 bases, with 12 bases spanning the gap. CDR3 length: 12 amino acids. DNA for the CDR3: TGCGCCAGCAAGGAGGTTGGGGATGAGCAGTTCTTC. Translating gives CASKEVGDEQFF.

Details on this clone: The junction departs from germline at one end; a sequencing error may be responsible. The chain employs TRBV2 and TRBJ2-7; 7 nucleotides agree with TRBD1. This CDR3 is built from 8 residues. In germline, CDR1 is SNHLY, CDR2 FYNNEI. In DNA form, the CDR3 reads TGTGCCAGCAACGACAGGGAGTTC. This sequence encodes CASNDREF.

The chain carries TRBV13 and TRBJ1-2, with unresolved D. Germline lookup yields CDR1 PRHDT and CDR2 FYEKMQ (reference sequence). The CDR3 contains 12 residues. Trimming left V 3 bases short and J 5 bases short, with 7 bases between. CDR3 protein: CASSLPGYGYTF. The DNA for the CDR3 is TGTGCCAGCAGCTTGCCGGGTTATGGCTACACCTTC.

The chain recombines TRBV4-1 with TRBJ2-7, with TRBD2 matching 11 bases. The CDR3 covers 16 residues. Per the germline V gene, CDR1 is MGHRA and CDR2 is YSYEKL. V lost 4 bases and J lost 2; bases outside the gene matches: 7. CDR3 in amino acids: CASSPKETSGAYEQYF. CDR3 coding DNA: TGCGCCAGCAGCCCAAAAGAGACTAGCGGGGCCTACGAGCAGTACTTC.

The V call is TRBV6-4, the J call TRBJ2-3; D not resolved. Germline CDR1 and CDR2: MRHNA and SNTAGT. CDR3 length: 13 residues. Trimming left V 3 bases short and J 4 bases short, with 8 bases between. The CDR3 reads CASSDWSSDTQYF. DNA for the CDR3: TGTGCCAGCAGTGATTGGTCGTCAGATACGCAGTATTTT.

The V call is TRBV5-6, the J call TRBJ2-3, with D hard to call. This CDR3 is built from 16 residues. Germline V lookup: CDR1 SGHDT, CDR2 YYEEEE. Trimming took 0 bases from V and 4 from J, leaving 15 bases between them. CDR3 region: CASSLVGSKDPDTQYF. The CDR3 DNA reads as TGTGCCAGCAGCTTGGTTGGCTCCAAGGATCCAGATACGCAGTATTTT.